These 5 T cell receptor beta chains share one sample of origin, sequenced in a study of blood T cell repertoires in COVID-19. Generated by immunoSEQ multiplex PCR, the TCRdb table keeps only in-frame clones and is missing some. The table lists about 82,000 clones, around four fifths of them singletons. The sequenced material came from peripheral blood. These receptors came from a man older than 75 with active or convalescent COVID-19.

V gene TRBV15 combines with J gene TRBJ1-2; possible D gene TRBD1, 6 bases. CDR3 length: 14 amino acids. Germline CDR1 LNHNV, CDR2 YYDKDF (reference sequence). Trimming pared 1 base from V and 7 bases from J, leaving 13 bases between. CDR3 DNA sequence: TGTGCCACCAGCAGAGGACAGGCAATTAGTGGCTACACCTTC. Translated, it gives CATSRGQAISGYTF.

The V and J genes are TRBV5-4 and TRBJ2-3, with D possibly matching TRBD2 (5 bases). The length of the CDR3 is 15 residues. Germline lookup yields CDR1 SGHNT and CDR2 YYREEE (reference sequence). Trimming took 0 bases from V and 3 from J, leaving 11 bases between them. CDR3 nucleotide sequence: TGTGCCAGCAGCTTGGGCCCTGGGGAGACAGATACGCAGTATTTT. Protein sequence: CASSLGPGETDTQYF.

V is TRBV27 and J is TRBJ1-2; weak D call: TRBD1 (5 bases). Trimming took 8 bases from V and 2 from J, leaving 15 bases between them. Per the germline V gene, CDR1 is MNHEY and CDR2 is SMNVEV (reference sequence). The CDR3 spans 14 residues. The CDR3 nucleotides are TGTGCCAGCCGGGGGGGTGCGACCAACTATGGCTACACCTTC. Its protein is CASRGGATNYGYTF.

This clone is a singleton in its sample. The rearrangement links TRBV19 to TRBJ2-3; 14 positions agree with TRBD2. J lost 2 bases, V lost 3 bases, and 1 base had no gene match. The CDR3 runs 16 residues. Germline lookup yields CDR1 LNHDA and CDR2 SQIVND (reference sequence). For the CDR3, the DNA is TGTGCCAGTAGTATGGGACTAGCGGGAGCCACAGATACGCAGTATTTT. It is translated as CASSMGLAGATDTQYF. Complete variable domain (other parts from reference TRBV19 and TRBJ2-3): DGGITQSPKYLFRKEGQNVTLSCEQNLNHDAMYWYRQDPGQGLRLIYYSQIVNDFQKGDIAEGYSVSREKKESFPLTVTSAQKNPTAFYLCASSMGLAGATDTQYFGPGTRLTVL.

This chain connects TRBV5-4 to TRBJ2-5; possibly TRBD2 for D (5 bases). CDR1 is SGHNT, CDR2 YYREEE, per germline (reference sequence). Trimming stripped 3 bases from V and 4 bases from J, with 16 bases between. The CDR3 sequence is 15 residues long. The DNA for the CDR3 is TGTGCCAGCAGCTCACAGAGGACTGTCGGAGAGACCCAGTACTTC. It encodes CASSSQRTVGETQYF.